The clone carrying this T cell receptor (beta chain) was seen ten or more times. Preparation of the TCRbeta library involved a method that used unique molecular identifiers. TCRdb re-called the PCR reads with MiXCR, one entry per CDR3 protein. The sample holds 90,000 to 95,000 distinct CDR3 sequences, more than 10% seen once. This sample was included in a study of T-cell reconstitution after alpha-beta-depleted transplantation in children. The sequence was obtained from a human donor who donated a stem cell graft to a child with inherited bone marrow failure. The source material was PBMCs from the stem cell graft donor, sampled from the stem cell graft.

DNA for the CDR3: TGTGCCAGCAGCTTGGAGGGCCTCACAGATACGCAGTATTTT. Translation: CASSLEGLTDTQYF. The rearrangement uses TRBV5-5 and TRBJ2-3; D gene ambiguous. Trimming took 0 bases from V and 2 from J, leaving 7 bases between them. The length of the CDR3 is 14 residues. The germline V gene encodes CDR1 SGHKS and CDR2 YYEKEE (reference sequence).